This T cell receptor (beta chain) appears in the sequencing data of a study of T cells after yellow fever vaccination. For the study at large: SMART-Seq v4 Ultra Low Input served to prepare low-cell-number fractions.

Study-level findings and limits: Shared CD4/CD8 clonotypes were a small share, likely from convergent recombination. Weaker, the secondary response peaked sooner, at day 5 versus 15.

The germline V and J ends were trimmed by 3 bases and 3 bases, with 8 bases remaining between them. This CDR3 is 12 amino acids long. The germline CDR1 and CDR2 sequences are SQVTM and ANQGSEA. It was through 5'RACE template switching that TCR cDNA was made, with a universal primer site and UMIs added. TCRdb used MiXCR to reprocess the 5' RACE reads, holding one entry per CDR3 protein. The data hold 450,000 to 550,000 distinct CDR3 sequences, with 21% observed a single time. In the case of this clonotype: What it binds is not known.

The starting material was PBMCs, obtained approximately 22 days after the first yellow fever vaccination. This clonotype originated in a man aged 18 to 30 who received the YFV17D yellow fever vaccine. The rearrangement links TRBV29-1 to TRBJ1-1; no reliable D call. CDR3 residues: CSVDQQYTEAFF. The DNA of the CDR3 is TGCAGCGTTGACCAACAATACACTGAAGCTTTCTTT.